This TCR beta chain was recorded in a study of control samples from healthy donors and cancer patients. Method: immunoSEQ multiplex PCR; TCRdb's copy keeps in-frame clones and lacks some. The sample lists approximately 100,000 clones; roughly 86% were seen once. The germline gives CDR1 SNHLY, CDR2 FYNNEI. This CDR3 is 12 amino acids long. V lost 2 bases and J 5 bases, leaving 3 bases between the germline ends. This receptor was taken from a man aged 55 to 70 in good health. The gene calls are TRBV2 and TRBJ2-2; D remains unclear. Sequenced material: blood. The chain's CDR3 is CASSEFTGELFF. CDR3 DNA sequence: TGTGCCAGCAGTGAATTTACCGGGGAGCTGTTTTTT.